One and the same sample provided the 14 T cell receptor beta chains below, sequenced in a study of human T cells and chemical hapten exposure. The time point is: patch test 2, 6 weeks after DPC sensitization. Treatment: therapeutic diphenylcyclopropenone sensitization with weekly scalp DPC. TCRdb redid the calling of the RACE reads with MiXCR, one entry per CDR3 protein. The repertoire holds some 96,000 distinct CDR3 sequences, approximately 8.6% seen once, with more than 2% in the top ten. Material: whole blood, obtained in connection with sensitization to the hapten diphenylcyclopropenone (DPC). These receptors originate from a woman aged 40 to 50 with alopecia areata. Some clones in this sample may be carry-over from other donors' samples.

This clonotype was observed a few times. The chain uses TRBV6-6 and TRBJ2-2, with 7 bases lining up with TRBD1. Germline loops: CDR1 MNHNY, CDR2 SVGAGI (reference sequence). The V gene end was trimmed by 6 bases and the J gene end by 0 bases; junction bases not matched to a gene: 7. This CDR3 contains 16 residues. The CDR3 here is CASRTGTETNTGELFF. DNA for the CDR3: TGTGCCAGCAGGACCGGGACAGAGACGAACACCGGGGAGCTGTTTTTT.

This clonotype was seen ten or more times. The chain recombines TRBV5-1 with TRBJ1-1, with D possibly TRBD1 on 6 matching bases. This CDR3 has 14 residues. The V gene lost 2 bases and the J gene lost 1 base, with 9 bases spanning the gap. Germline loops: CDR1 SGHRS, CDR2 YFSETQ. CDR3 in amino acids: CASSLQGKNTEAFF. For the CDR3, the DNA is TGCGCCAGCAGCTTACAGGGAAAGAACACTGAAGCTTTCTTT.

A few counts support this clonotype. The CDR3 sequence is CASSQDVTKQGSGYTF. CDR3 DNA: TGCGCCAGCAGCCAAGATGTTACCAAACAGGGATCTGGCTACACCTTC. V is TRBV4-3 and J is TRBJ1-2; tentative D call: TRBD1 (6 bases). The CDR3 spans 16 residues. V lost 0 bases to trimming and J lost 7 bases, with 18 bases between them. Germline V gene data show CDR1 as LGHNA and CDR2 as YSLEER.

The chain joins TRBV12-3 or TRBV12-4 to TRBJ1-6; D is unresolved. This CDR3 has 13 residues. The V gene lost 3 bases and the J gene lost 7 bases, with 7 bases spanning the gap. CDR3 residues: CASSFSQNSPLHF. The CDR3 DNA is TGTGCCAGCAGTTTCTCGCAGAATTCACCCCTCCACTTT.

This clonotype has just a few counts. The chain carries TRBV27 and TRBJ1-1, with D maybe TRBD1 (6 bases). The germline gives CDR1 MNHEY, CDR2 SMNVEV (reference sequence). V was trimmed by 2 bases and J by 5 bases, leaving 9 bases between them. This CDR3 has 13 amino acids. The CDR3 region is CASSLQGLTEAFF. DNA of the CDR3: TGTGCCAGCAGTTTACAGGGGTTAACTGAAGCTTTCTTT.

The chain carries TRBV9 and TRBJ2-3; D gene unclear. Germline values: CDR1 SGDLS, CDR2 YYNGEE. CDR3 length: 12 residues. The V and J ends lost 3 bases and 8 bases respectively, with 10 bases between them. The CDR3 DNA is TGTGCCAGCAGCGCAATGGGTGTTACGCAGTATTTT. Its protein product is CASSAMGVTQYF.

This clonotype was picked up one time. The chain joins TRBV12-3 or TRBV12-4 to TRBJ1-1; D possibly corresponds to TRBD1 (6 bases). Trimming removed 8 bases at V and 0 bases at J, with 13 bases between. The length of the CDR3 is 14 residues. Here the CDR3 reads CASRSTGMNTEAFF. The CDR3 DNA reads TGTGCCAGCCGTTCCACAGGGATGAACACTGAAGCTTTCTTT.

At least ten counts were recorded for this clonotype. This CDR3 is CASSKPPYVYGYTF. The CDR3 nucleotides read TGTGCCAGCAGCAAACCCCCGTATGTATATGGCTACACCTTC. V and J are TRBV7-3 and TRBJ1-2; no firm D call. This CDR3 has 14 residues. V was clipped by 5 bases and J by 5 bases, with 15 bases between them. Per the germline V gene, CDR1 is SGHTA and CDR2 is FQGTGA. Supplemented by reference TRBV7-3 and TRBJ1-2, the full variable domain reads GAGVSQTPSNKVTEKGKYVELRCDPISGHTALYWYRQSLGQGPEFLIYFQGTGAADDSGLPNDRFFAVRPEGSVSTLKIQRTERGDSAVYLCASSKPPYVYGYTFGSGTRLTVV.

This clonotype was seen ten or more times. The CDR3 nucleotides read TGCAGCGTTGGGACGTTCGACACTGAAGCTTTCTTT. Translating it yields CSVGTFDTEAFF. V gene TRBV29-1 combines with J gene TRBJ1-1; D remains unclear. The germline V gene encodes CDR1 SQVTM and CDR2 ANQGSEA. V lost 4 bases to trimming and J lost 3 bases, with 9 bases between them. The CDR3 totals 12 residues. Variable domain in full (rest from reference TRBV29-1 and TRBJ1-1): SAVISQKPSRDICQRGTSLTIQCQVDSQVTMMFWYRQQPGQSLTLIATANQGSEATYESGFVIDKFPISRPNLTFSTLTVSNMSPEDSSIYLCSVGTFDTEAFFGQGTRLTVV.

This sequence joins TRBV11-2 and TRBJ2-7; TRBD1 agrees at 8 bases. The germline V gene encodes CDR1 SGHAT and CDR2 FQNNGV. The trim removed 1 base at V and 2 bases at J, leaving 7 bases unmatched. The CDR3 contains 16 residues. The CDR3 DNA sequence: TGTGCCAGCAGCTTAGTACCCGGGACAGGCCCCTACGAGCAGTACTTC. Its translation: CASSLVPGTGPYEQYF. The whole variable domain, filled in from reference TRBV11-2 and TRBJ2-7, reads EAGVAQSPRYKIIEKRQSVAFWCNPISGHATLYWYQQILGQGPKLLIQFQNNGVVDDSQLPKDRFSAERLKGVDSTLKIQPAKLEDSAVYLCASSLVPGTGPYEQYFGPGTRLTVT.

The chain recombines TRBV6-2 or TRBV6-3 with TRBJ2-3; tentative D call: TRBD2 (6 bases). The CDR3 is 15 residues long. V lost 2 bases, J lost 0 bases, and 9 bases lay in between. Germline V gives CDR1 MNHEY, CDR2 SVGEGT. For the CDR3, the DNA is TGTGCCAGCAGTTACGGGACTTCCAGCACAGATACGCAGTATTTT. Its translation: CASSYGTSSTDTQYF.

Only a few counts were recorded for this clonotype. The rearrangement joins TRBV15 to TRBJ2-3; D not resolved. Trimming left V 1 base short and J 2 bases short, with 7 bases between. The CDR3 runs 14 residues. CDR1 and CDR2 from the germline V gene are LNHNV and YYDKDF (reference sequence). The CDR3 sequence: CATSRGSATDTQYF. The DNA for the CDR3 is TGTGCCACCAGCAGAGGTTCAGCCACAGATACGCAGTATTTT.

This clonotype was counted ten times or more. The chain employs TRBV7-2 and TRBJ2-3; 7 bases align to TRBD2. CDR3 length: 16 residues. The ends lost 2 bases at V and 2 bases at J; junction bases unmatched: 7. In germline, CDR1 is SGHTA, CDR2 FQGNSA. The CDR3 DNA follows: TGTGCCAGCAGCTTAATCGCGGGAGCCTTCACAGATACGCAGTATTTT. Its translation: CASSLIAGAFTDTQYF.

The sample holds many counts of this clonotype. The CDR3 coding sequence is TGCAGCGTTGAAGATCCCAGGACGAACACTGAAGCTTTCTTT. This translates into CSVEDPRTNTEAFF. The chain has TRBV29-1 and TRBJ1-1; D unresolved. Trimming removed 0 bases from V and 1 base from J, with 9 bases in between. Per the germline V gene, CDR1 is SQVTM and CDR2 is ANQGSEA. This CDR3 has 14 amino acids.